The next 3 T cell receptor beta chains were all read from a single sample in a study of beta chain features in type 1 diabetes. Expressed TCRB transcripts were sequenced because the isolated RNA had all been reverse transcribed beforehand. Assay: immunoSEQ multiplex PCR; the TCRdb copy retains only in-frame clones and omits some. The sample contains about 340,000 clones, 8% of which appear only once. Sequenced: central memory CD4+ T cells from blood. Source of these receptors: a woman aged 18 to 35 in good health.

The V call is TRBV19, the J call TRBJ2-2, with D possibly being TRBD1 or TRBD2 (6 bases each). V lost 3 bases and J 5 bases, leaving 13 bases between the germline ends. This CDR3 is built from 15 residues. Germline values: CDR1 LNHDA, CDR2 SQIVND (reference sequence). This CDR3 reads CASSIFGGRTGELFF. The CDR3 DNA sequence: TGTGCCAGTAGTATCTTCGGGGGCCGGACCGGGGAGCTGTTTTTT. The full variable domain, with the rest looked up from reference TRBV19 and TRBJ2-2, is DGGITQSPKYLFRKEGQNVTLSCEQNLNHDAMYWYRQDPGQGLRLIYYSQIVNDFQKGDIAEGYSVSREKKESFPLTVTSAQKNPTAFYLCASSIFGGRTGELFFGEGSRLTVL.

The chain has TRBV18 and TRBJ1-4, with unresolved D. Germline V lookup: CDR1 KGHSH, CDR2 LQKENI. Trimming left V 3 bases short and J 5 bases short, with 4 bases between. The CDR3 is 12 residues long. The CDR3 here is CASSPINEKLFF. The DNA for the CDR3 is TGTGCCAGCTCACCCATCAATGAAAAACTGTTTTTT. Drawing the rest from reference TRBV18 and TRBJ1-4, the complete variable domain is NAGVMQNPRHLVRRRGQEARLRCSPMKGHSHVYWYRQLPEEGLKFMVYLQKENIIDESGMPKERFSAEFPKEGPSILRIQQVVRGDSAAYFCASSPINEKLFFGSGTQLSVL.

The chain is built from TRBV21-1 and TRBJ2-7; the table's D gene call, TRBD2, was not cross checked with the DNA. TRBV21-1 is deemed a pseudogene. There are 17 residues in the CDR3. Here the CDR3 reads CASIAAPPVPPSYEQYF. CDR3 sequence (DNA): TGTGCCAGCATTGCTGCGCCCCCCGTACCCCCTTCCTACGAGCAGTACTTC.